Listed below are T cell receptor beta chains from one sample, sequenced in a study of T-cell reconstitution after alpha-beta-depleted transplantation in children. TCRdb independently ran MiXCR on the PCR reads; one entry per CDR3 protein. This sample has about 470,000 distinct CDR3 sequences, with 43% found just once. The material was PBMCs, obtained before TCRalphabeta/CD19-depleted stem cell transplant. The source of these receptors is a girl aged 2 to 9 with aplastic anemia, due to receive a stem cell transplant. The CDR3 runs from the conserved cysteine through the conserved F or W. Each record gives: V gene, clone size, J gene, D gene, CDR3 DNA, CDR3 protein. The D gene is left open where the match is weak. A row's size may be missing; if present it is once, few, many or a size class.

TRBV4-1	NA	TRBJ2-5	NA	TGCGCCAGCAGCCAGCGGGCCGCGGCAGAGACCCAGTACTTC	CASSQRAAAETQYF
TRBV12-3/TRBV12-4	once	TRBJ2-3	TRBD1	TGTGCCAGCACCCTCAGGGGGAGAGAAGATACGCAGTATTTT	CASTLRGREDTQYF
TRBV20-1	once	TRBJ1-2	NA	TGCAGTGCTAGAGATCTGCGGGCAGCAGGCGGCTACACCTTC	CSARDLRAAGGYTF
TRBV29-1	once	TRBJ2-1	TRBD2	TGCAGCGTTGACGTGGCGGGGGGCGATGAGCAGTTCTTC	CSVDVAGGDEQFF
TRBV18	NA	TRBJ2-5	TRBD1	TGTGCCAGCTCACCACCTGGGACAGGGGGACAGACCCAGTACTTC	CASSPPGTGGQTQYF
TRBV7-8	NA	TRBJ2-1	NA	TGTGCCAGCAGCTTAGTTTCCGCGACGAATACCAATGAGCAGTTCTTC	CASSLVSATNTNEQFF
TRBV6-1	NA	TRBJ1-5	NA	TGTGCCAGCAGTGAAAAGTTAAGTCTAACGCATTTT	CASSEKLSLTHF
TRBV5-1	NA	TRBJ1-4	NA	TGCGCCAGCAGCTCAACCCCCGGGACTGATGAAAAACTGTTTTTT	CASSSTPGTDEKLFF
TRBV29-1	NA	TRBJ2-5	NA	TGCAGCGTTGGTAAAGGCTCCCAAGAGACCCAGTACTTC	CSVGKGSQETQYF
TRBV15	NA	TRBJ2-5	NA	TGTGCCACCAGCAGAGACCCAACGGTCCAAGAGACCCAGTACTTC	CATSRDPTVQETQYF
TRBV12-3/TRBV12-4	few	TRBJ2-7	NA	TGTGCCAGCAGTCCGTGGGGCCGTCCCTTCGAGCAGTACTTC	CASSPWGRPFEQYF
TRBV20-1	NA	TRBJ1-1	NA	TGCAGTGCTAGAAGGACAGACACTGAAGCTTTCTTT	CSARRTDTEAFF
TRBV5-1	few	TRBJ2-3	TRBD2	TGCGCCAGCAGCCCCGGACTAGGACTCACAGATACGCAGTATTTT	CASSPGLGLTDTQYF
TRBV5-1	many	TRBJ2-1	NA	TGCGCCAGCAGCTCGAACCCCCGGGGCCCTTACAATGAGCAGTTCTTC	CASSSNPRGPYNEQFF
TRBV7-9	NA	TRBJ2-1	NA	TGTGCCAGCAGCTTGACCCTAAGGAATGAGCAGTTCTTC	CASSLTLRNEQFF
TRBV7-2	NA	TRBJ1-1	NA	TGTGCCAGCAGCTTTTCGGGGGCTGGTAGCACTGAAGCTTTCTTT	CASSFSGAGSTEAFF
TRBV28	many	TRBJ2-7	NA	TGTGCCAGCAGTTTATTAGGAAGCACCTACGAGCAGTACTTC	CASSLLGSTYEQYF
TRBV5-5	NA	TRBJ2-7	TRBD2	TGTGCCAGCAGCTTGTGGGTCGCGGGAGGGCCGAACGAGCAGTACTTC	CASSLWVAGGPNEQYF
TRBV7-2	once	TRBJ2-5	TRBD2	TGTGCCAGCAGCAGACGTAGCGGGGGGGCCCTAGAGACCCAGTACTTC	CASSRRSGGALETQYF
TRBV5-1	many	TRBJ2-7	NA	TGCGCCAGCAGCCCCCAGTTAGCGGCTACCTACGAGCAGTACTTC	CASSPQLAATYEQYF
TRBV20-1	NA	TRBJ2-7	TRBD1	TGCAGTGCTGCCCTCATTCTGAGACAGGGTGACGAGCAGTACTTC	CSAALILRQGDEQYF
TRBV7-2	NA	TRBJ2-7	TRBD2	TGTGCCAGCAGCCCAGCGGGGGGCGCAGTTTACGAGCAGTACTTC	CASSPAGGAVYEQYF
TRBV7-9	NA	TRBJ1-1	NA	TGTGCCAGCAGCGGCGTGGGCCACACTGAAGCTTTCTTT	CASSGVGHTEAFF
TRBV20-1	NA	TRBJ2-7	NA	TGCAGTGCTGACCTTAGGGGCAAGTCCGACGAGCAGTACTTC	CSADLRGKSDEQYF
TRBV3-1	NA	TRBJ2-7	TRBD1	TGTGCCAGCAGCTTACAGGGGGCATCCGAGCAGTACTTC	CASSLQGASEQYF
TRBV12-3/TRBV12-4	NA	TRBJ2-5	TRBD2	TGTGCCAGCAGTTTAATCGGCGGGGGGGGAATCGAGACCCAGTACTTC	CASSLIGGGGIETQYF
TRBV5-1	few	TRBJ2-5	TRBD2	TGCGCCAGCAGCGTCCTTACGGGGGGGGAGACCCAGTACTTC	CASSVLTGGETQYF